The sequence of this T cell receptor (beta chain) was determined in a study of blood T cells in healthy people across ages. Primed by a sample-barcoded 5' primer and a J-beta primer mix, a second PCR proceeded for about 6 to 11 cycles. TCRdb recomputed calls from the 5' RACE reads with MiXCR, one row per CDR3 protein. Of around 1,800,000 distinct CDR3 sequences in the sample, around 42% were seen once. Overall study findings and caveats: Per million T cells, TCR beta diversity dropped roughly linearly as age increased.

Germline values: CDR1 ENHRY, CDR2 SYGVKD. The CDR3 is made up of 17 amino acids. V lost 0 bases to trimming and J lost 8 bases; unmatched junction nucleotides: 8. Concerning this clonotype: Its specificity is not known.

The sequencing sample was made of blood. The V call is TRBV10-3, the J call TRBJ1-6, with TRBD1 matching over 9 bases. This clonotype was obtained from a human donor in good health. CDR3 region: CAISESDPGQGYSPLHF. As DNA, the CDR3 is TGTGCCATCAGTGAGTCAGATCCGGGACAGGGATATTCACCCCTCCACTTT.